These T cell receptor beta chains were read from a single sample in a study of control samples from healthy donors and cancer patients. The table came from immunoSEQ multiplex PCR; TCRdb's copy has only in-frame clones and leaves some out. This table has over 150,000 clones, about 93% appearing once. Input material: blood. These receptors came from a man between 18 and 29 years old in good health. The CDR3 runs from the conserved cysteine through the conserved F or W. Each record gives: V gene, D gene, J gene, clone size, CDR3 DNA, CDR3 protein. The D gene is left open where the match is weak. Some rows mark clone size as missing; the rest say once, few, many or name a class of expanded clone.

V: TRBV9; D: NA; J: TRBJ1-1; size: NA; DNA: TGTGCCAGCAGCCCACCCGGGGGAGGGGCCCATATGAACACTGAAGCTTTCTTT; CDR3: CASSPPGGGAHMNTEAFF
V: TRBV4-1; D: TRBD2; J: TRBJ2-7; size: few; DNA: TGCGCCAGCAGCCAAGATAACGGCGGGAGGCCCTACGAGCAGTACTTC; CDR3: CASSQDNGGRPYEQYF
V: TRBV12-3/TRBV12-4; D: TRBD1; J: TRBJ1-5; size: NA; DNA: TGTGCCAGCAAGACAGGGAGCAATCAGCCCCAGCATTTT; CDR3: CASKTGSNQPQHF
V: TRBV19; D: TRBD2; J: TRBJ2-2; size: NA; DNA: TGTGCCAGTATTTCCAGACTAGCGGGGGCCCTTCCTTCGAACACCGGGGAGCTGTTTTTT; CDR3: CASISRLAGALPSNTGELFF
V: TRBV6-2/TRBV6-3; D: NA; J: TRBJ1-3; size: NA; DNA: TGTGCCAGCAGTTATAACGGTGGAAACACCATATATTTT; CDR3: CASSYNGGNTIYF
V: TRBV18; D: TRBD1; J: TRBJ2-7; size: NA; DNA: TGTGCCAGCTCATCTCGGTCGGGGACAGGGACTCTCTACGAGCAGTACTTC; CDR3: CASSSRSGTGTLYEQYF
V: TRBV7-9; D: NA; J: TRBJ2-5; size: NA; DNA: TGTGCCAGCAGCCAAACCCCGGGACACACTCTTGGGGGAGAGACCCAGTACTTC; CDR3: CASSQTPGHTLGGETQYF
V: TRBV19; D: TRBD1; J: TRBJ1-1; size: NA; DNA: TGTGCCAGTAGTATGGACAGGGATCCCACTGAAGCTTTCTTT; CDR3: CASSMDRDPTEAFF
V: TRBV29-1; D: TRBD1; J: TRBJ2-7; size: NA; DNA: TGCAGCGTTTCAGGACAGGGGTCTCGAGAGCAGTACTTC; CDR3: CSVSGQGSREQYF
V: TRBV9; D: TRBD2; J: TRBJ2-1; size: once; DNA: TGTGCCAGCAGCGTGGGCGGGGGGGCCGGTGAGCAGTTCTTC; CDR3: CASSVGGGAGEQFF
V: TRBV3-1/TRBV3-2; D: NA; J: TRBJ1-1; size: NA; DNA: TGTGCCAGCAGCCAAGATTCGGAGGGCGGGACTGAAGCTTTCTTT; CDR3: CASSQDSEGGTEAFF
V: TRBV5-1; D: NA; J: TRBJ2-3; size: NA; DNA: TGCGCCAGCAGCTTGATCTTTGGGGCAGGGTTAGATACGCAGTATTTT; CDR3: CASSLIFGAGLDTQYF
V: TRBV14; D: TRBD2; J: TRBJ2-5; size: NA; DNA: TGTGCCAGCAGCCATCTAGCGGGGGCGGCGACCCAGTACTTC; CDR3: CASSHLAGAATQYF
V: TRBV3-1/TRBV3-2; D: NA; J: TRBJ2-7; size: once; DNA: TGTGCCAGCAGCCTCCTGCCGGGGAACTCCTACGAGCAGTACTTC; CDR3: CASSLLPGNSYEQYF
V: TRBV21-1; D: NA; J: TRBJ1-5; size: NA; DNA: TGTGCCAGCAGCGCCCGGGACAGGCGGAATCAGCCCCAGCATTTT; CDR3: CASSARDRRNQPQHF
V: TRBV14; D: NA; J: TRBJ2-3; size: NA; DNA: TGTGCCAGCAGCCAAGATAACAGGGGGGGGAGGACAGATACGCAGTATTTT; CDR3: CASSQDNRGGRTDTQYF
V: TRBV7-8; D: NA; J: TRBJ1-6; size: NA; DNA: TGTGCCAGCAGCCCGGGGGTGCAGGGAGGAGATTCACCCCTCCACTTT; CDR3: CASSPGVQGGDSPLHF
V: TRBV11-3; D: TRBD1; J: TRBJ2-1; size: NA; DNA: TGTGCCAGCAGCCGGGACAGGGGGAACAATGAGCAGTTCTTC; CDR3: CASSRDRGNNEQFF
V: TRBV7-8; D: TRBD1; J: TRBJ1-4; size: once; DNA: TGTGCCAGCAGTGACAGGGGGCGAACTAATGAAAAACTGTTTTTT; CDR3: CASSDRGRTNEKLFF
V: TRBV5-1; D: NA; J: TRBJ1-1; size: NA; DNA: TGCGCCAGCCGGATCCTTGAGGGTACTGAAGCTTTCTTT; CDR3: CASRILEGTEAFF
V: TRBV6-5; D: TRBD1; J: TRBJ2-2; size: NA; DNA: TGTGCCACACACAGGGGGCACACCGGGGAGCTGTTTTTT; CDR3: CATHRGHTGELFF
V: TRBV2; D: NA; J: TRBJ1-1; size: NA; DNA: TGTGCCAGCAGTGAAGTGGGACACACTGAAGCTTTCTTT; CDR3: CASSEVGHTEAFF
V: TRBV5-1; D: NA; J: TRBJ2-4; size: NA; DNA: TGCGCCAGCAGCCCGGGTCCTACTACAGGGTACATTCAGTACTTC; CDR3: CASSPGPTTGYIQYF
V: TRBV3-1/TRBV3-2; D: TRBD1; J: TRBJ1-3; size: NA; DNA: TGTGCCAGCAGCCAACGGGGACAGGGAAACACCATATATTTT; CDR3: CASSQRGQGNTIYF
V: TRBV2; D: TRBD2; J: TRBJ2-3; size: NA; DNA: TGTGCCAGCAAGATAGCGGGGTACACAGATACGCAGTATTTT; CDR3: CASKIAGYTDTQYF
V: TRBV5-1; D: NA; J: TRBJ2-1; size: NA; DNA: TGCGCCAGCAGCGAGGGAGGGACAGTCCTTAATGAGCAGTTCTTC; CDR3: CASSEGGTVLNEQFF
V: TRBV30; D: NA; J: TRBJ1-2; size: NA; DNA: TGTGCCTGGAGTGTAGACCCCAGGGGTGGCTACACCTTC; CDR3: CAWSVDPRGGYTF
V: TRBV2; D: NA; J: TRBJ1-3; size: few; DNA: TGTGCCAGCAGCCTGCCGGGGACCTCTGGAAACACCATATATTTT; CDR3: CASSLPGTSGNTIYF
V: TRBV5-1; D: NA; J: TRBJ2-7; size: NA; DNA: TGCGCCAGCAGCCCGGTGGGCTACGAGCAGTACTTC; CDR3: CASSPVGYEQYF
V: TRBV4-1; D: NA; J: TRBJ1-6; size: once; DNA: TGCGCCAGCAGCCAAGAAGGACAGCGGGGAAGGTCCTATAATTCACCCCTCCACTTT; CDR3: CASSQEGQRGRSYNSPLHF
V: TRBV5-4; D: TRBD2; J: TRBJ2-1; size: once; DNA: TGTGCCAGCAGCATCGGGGGGAATGAGCAGTTCTTC; CDR3: CASSIGGNEQFF